This paragraph reports one T cell receptor beta chain. This clonotype was seen more than once but under ten times. The target of this receptor is not known. Base qualities are not recorded, but no much larger clone differs from it by a single base. The 40 or so donors, aged about 6 to 95 years, were systemically healthy Caucasian individuals from Russia. Each donor gave about 11 milliliters of peripheral blood, drawn into EDTA-treated Vacutainer tubes. Ficoll-Paque density-gradient centrifugation was used to isolate PBMCs, with at least 7 million obtained per sample. Trizol reagent was used to extract total RNA from PBMCs, with at least 6 micrograms per sample. The percentages of naive CD45RAhigh/CD27high T cells were determined by flow cytometry on a PBMC aliquot from every donor. The CDR3 goes from the cysteine to the phenylalanine over 14 residues. Just CDR3 DNA is preserved here, 42 bases in frame from base 1. CDR1 and CDR2 were assigned from the germline V gene as SGHTA and FQGNSA.

Receptor libraries were prepared by 5' RACE. The listed sequencing device is Illumina HiSeq 2500. The second PCR ran for roughly 7 to 11 cycles and used a J-beta primer mix along with a sample-barcoded 5' primer. A template-switch 5' adaptor carrying 12 random nucleotides introduced a unique molecular identifier onto each TCR beta cDNA molecule. At least 3 million CDR3-containing paired-end reads were obtained from each sample. First-strand cDNA synthesis was performed from all RNA using the Mint cDNA synthesis kit, with priming by a TRBC-specific oligonucleotide. Following uracil-DNA glycosylase treatment, all cDNA underwent a first 18-cycle PCR with the universal primers M1SS and BC2_uni_R. Turning to the authors' computational methods: For normalization, 1 million high-quality reads, each with a distinct molecular identifier, were randomly selected from each sample. Reads with shared molecular identifiers were discarded instead of being binned into consensus sequences. MiTCR, with a Q25 quality threshold and the strictest error-elimination algorithm, was used for CDR3 identification, clonotype clustering and error correction. A nonparametric unseen species model using Euler transformation provided a lower-bound estimate of total TCR beta diversity. TCRdb reprocessing: public reads trimmed at Q25 with fastp, clones called with MiXCR, in-frame beta chains kept. Every distinct CDR3 protein forms one entry, paired with its most common genes and DNA. These V and J calls rely on TCRdb rather than the paper's analysis. The sample table lists hundreds of thousands of distinct CDR3 sequences, roughly 24% of them with a count of one. The ten largest clones add up to about 3% of the sample.

The sample belongs to a study of blood T cells in healthy people across ages (dated by TCRdb to the mid-2010s). At the level of the whole study: In model experiments, template switching captured about one uniquely barcoded TCR beta cDNA molecule for every two T cells. Using deep sequencing normalized with unique cDNA molecular identifiers, the study measured how TCR beta repertoire diversity changes with age. Donors were grouped into four age groups: young (average 16 years), middle-aged (39), aged (roughly 67) and long-lived (roughly 80). For two donors (one aged 18 to 30 and one aged 80 or older), the study analyzed two additional independent replicas of 1 million unique cDNA reads from the same blood draw. Overall study results and their limits: Compared with the aged group, the long-lived group had more naive CD4+ T cells, fewer expanded clones and increased TCR diversity, suggesting age selection. There was a strong correlation between observed TCR beta diversity and the percentage of naive T cells measured by flow cytometry. As age increased, observed TCR beta diversity per million T cells dropped in a roughly linear way, and a significant reduction was already evident by age roughly 40. Because profiling used bulk unsorted PBMCs, naive and antigen-experienced compartments could not be compared conclusively. The CMV infection status of donors was not known, potentially confounding age-related changes in expanded clonotypes. Total diversity estimates from one million sequenced T cells were considered lower bounds and underestimates.

These data are also associated with another study on T cells of mothers and their children. As that second paper reports: Donors were nine systemically healthy Caucasian individuals: three mothers and their six children. cDNA synthesis used all of the extracted RNA, with 1.5 ug of RNA in each 15 ul reaction. In the second PCR, the M1S primer introduced both the sample barcodes and 2-4 random nucleotides. Over 8.5 million TCR beta CDR3 reads were obtained for each mother, and 3 million to 3.5 million reads were obtained for each child. In both related and unrelated pairs, thymic selection shapes the output of TCR recombination in a similar way, with inherited differences having only a minor effect. Normalized repertoire overlap was always found to be slightly, but never significantly, higher in related mother-child pairs than in unrelated mother-child pairs. No persistent microchimeric T cell clones were detected, at a sensitivity of 90 to 100 clones per million clonotypes. The study used deep NGS to compare TCR beta repertoires of mothers and children, seeking features distinguishing related mother-child pairs from unrelated individuals. On average, the children were approximately 11 +/- 4 years old, while the mothers were about 40 +/- 4 years old. After adapter ligation was performed with NEBNext reagents, the libraries were sequenced on an Illumina HiSeq 2000 with 100+100 nt paired-end reads. To prevent cross-contamination, the mother and child libraries were prepared a month apart and were sequenced in separate runs. Each donor had between roughly 500,000 and 2,200,000 distinct TCR beta clonotypes identified. Naive TCR beta clonotypes were estimated from low-frequency clonotypes matched to each donor's FACS-determined naive share, without sorting.

The source of this sequence is a boy between 10 and 17 years old in good health. Sequencing used blood. The sequence is built from TRBV7-2 and TRBJ2-5; the D gene is possibly TRBD1 or TRBD2, with 5 bases matching each. The J call may not be correct, given that the DNA end is closer to TRBJ2-7. The CDR3: CASSLGWGFNEQYF. At the DNA level, the sequence is TGTGCCAGCAGCTTAGGATGGGGGTTTAACGAGCAGTACTTC.